This TCR beta chain was observed in a study of T cell repertoires in cytomegalovirus infection (dated by TCRdb to about 2019). With respect to the entire study: Because public TCR beta signatures pointed to carriage of CMV infection together with the matching HLA type, the HLA type of each donor mattered for the analysis. General findings and caveats noted by the study authors: The ex vivo response was dominated by HLA-C-restricted CMV-specific TCR beta clonotypes, and the single most frequent clonotype in two of eight donors was supplied by these HLA-C-restricted clonotypes. Cumulative frequency of public TCR beta family members discriminated carriers of CMV infection plus the relevant HLA type in this cohort and an independent roughly 330-donor cohort.

About this clonotype itself: The antigen it binds to is not known. Per-base qualities were not stored, and no clone one base away is much larger.

TCRdb shows the sequencer as Illumina HiSeq 1500. TCRdb handled the public reads itself, with Q25 trimming in fastp and clone calling in MiXCR, and kept productive beta chains. Each entry merges the rows of one CDR3 protein and shows their most common DNA and genes. This sample gives approximately 750,000 distinct CDR3 sequences in total; 35% to 45% of them show up just once. The top ten constitute 2.8% of the sample. From a lookup of the germline V gene, CDR1 and CDR2 are MNHNS and SASEGT. The junction carries 18 bases between V and J, which are trimmed by 7 bases and 4 bases respectively. The CDR3 has 15 amino acids, counting the end cysteine and phenylalanine. Left in the record is the CDR3 DNA by itself, 45 bases read in frame from the first base.

The chain links TRBV6-1 with TRBJ2-3, with no reliable assignment of the D segment. This clonotype was sampled from a human donor in good health (CMV status not recorded). Some clones in this sample may be carry-over from other donors' samples. The sample comprised PBMCs. The CDR3 in this case is CASTTGQTLPDTQYF. The DNA reads TGTGCCAGCACCACGGGCCAAACCCTCCCAGATACGCAGTATTTT.